Detailed here is one T cell receptor (beta chain). The data are from a study of blood T cell repertoires in COVID-19. Study context: Samples came from the United States, Italy and Spain, spanning acute and convalescent COVID-19. The cDNA or gDNA used as material had been derived from T cells, B-cell-depleted T cells, or PBMCs.

Germline V CDR1 and CDR2: LNHDA, SQIVND (reference sequence). This CDR3 contains 13 residues. V dropped 7 bases and J dropped 5; count of bases not matched to a gene: 6. In the authors' methods: How many nucleated cells were present was estimated from reference gene primer amplification. Sequenced by immunoSEQ multiplex PCR; TCRdb stores in-frame clones only, minus some. The V and J calls and clone size were taken over from that table, and D and trimming were inferred from the DNA. The repertoire has fewer than 400,000 clones, approximately 88% of them found once; the top ten carry roughly 5.3%. Membership in each cohort depended on participant-reported clinical history.

The chain carries TRBV19 and TRBJ2-7; 9 nucleotides match TRBD1. The TCR originated in a man between 60 and 75 years old who had recovered from COVID-19. Sequencing was carried out using PBMCs or T cells enriched from blood (not recorded which). This CDR3 reads CASTPDRGHEQYF. CDR3 coding DNA: TGTGCCAGTACCCCGGACAGGGGCCACGAGCAGTACTTC.